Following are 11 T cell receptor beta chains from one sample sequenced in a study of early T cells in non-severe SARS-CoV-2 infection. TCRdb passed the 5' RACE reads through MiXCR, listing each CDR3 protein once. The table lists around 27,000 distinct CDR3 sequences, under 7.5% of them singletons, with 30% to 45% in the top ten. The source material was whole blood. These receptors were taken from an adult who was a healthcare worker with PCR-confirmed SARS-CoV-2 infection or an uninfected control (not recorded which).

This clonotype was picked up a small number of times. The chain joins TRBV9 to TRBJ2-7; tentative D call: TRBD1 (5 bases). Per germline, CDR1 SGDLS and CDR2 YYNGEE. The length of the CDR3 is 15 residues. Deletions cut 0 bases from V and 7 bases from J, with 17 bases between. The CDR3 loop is CASSVAPDSLTEQYF. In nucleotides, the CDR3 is TGTGCCAGCAGCGTAGCTCCCGACAGCTTAACTGAGCAGTACTTC.

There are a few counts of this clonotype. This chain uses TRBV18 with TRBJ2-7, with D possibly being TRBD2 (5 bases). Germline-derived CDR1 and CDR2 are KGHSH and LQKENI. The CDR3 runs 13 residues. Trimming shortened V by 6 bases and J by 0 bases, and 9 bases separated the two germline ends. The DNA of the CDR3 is TGTGCCAGCTCGGTCGGGGTCTCCTACGAGCAGTACTTC. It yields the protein CASSVGVSYEQYF.

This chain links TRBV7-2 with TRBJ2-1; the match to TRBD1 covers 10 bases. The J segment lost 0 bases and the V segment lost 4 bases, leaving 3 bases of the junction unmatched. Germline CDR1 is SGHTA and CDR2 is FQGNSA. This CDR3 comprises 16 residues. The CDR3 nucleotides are TGTGCCAGCAGCTGGACAGGGGGGAGCTCCTACAATGAGCAGTTCTTC. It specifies CASSWTGGSSYNEQFF. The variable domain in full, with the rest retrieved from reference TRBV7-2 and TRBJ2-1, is GAGVSQSPSNKVTEKGKDVELRCDPISGHTALYWYRQSLGQGLEFLIYFQGNSAPDKSGLPSDRFSAERTGGSVSTLTIQRTQQEDSAVYLCASSWTGGSSYNEQFFGPGTRLTVL.

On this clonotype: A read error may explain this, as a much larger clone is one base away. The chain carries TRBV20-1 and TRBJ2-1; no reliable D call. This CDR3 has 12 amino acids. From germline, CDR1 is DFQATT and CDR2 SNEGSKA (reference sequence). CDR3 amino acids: CGARDPLVGQFF. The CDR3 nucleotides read TGCGGTGCTAGAGATCCCCTTGTTGGGCAGTTCTTC.

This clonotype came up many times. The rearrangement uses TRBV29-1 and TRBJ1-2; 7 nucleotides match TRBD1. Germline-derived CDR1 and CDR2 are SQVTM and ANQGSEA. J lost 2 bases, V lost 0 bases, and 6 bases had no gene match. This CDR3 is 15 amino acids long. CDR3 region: CSVEDRGRGNYGYTF. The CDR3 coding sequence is TGCAGCGTTGAAGATCGGGGCAGGGGGAACTATGGCTACACCTTC.

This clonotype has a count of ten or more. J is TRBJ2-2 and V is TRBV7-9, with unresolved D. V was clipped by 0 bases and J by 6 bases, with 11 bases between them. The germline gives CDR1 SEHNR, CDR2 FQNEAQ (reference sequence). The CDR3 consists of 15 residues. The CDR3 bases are TGTGCCAGCAGCTTAGCGAATGGGCTACCCGGGGAGCTGTTTTTT. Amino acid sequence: CASSLANGLPGELFF.

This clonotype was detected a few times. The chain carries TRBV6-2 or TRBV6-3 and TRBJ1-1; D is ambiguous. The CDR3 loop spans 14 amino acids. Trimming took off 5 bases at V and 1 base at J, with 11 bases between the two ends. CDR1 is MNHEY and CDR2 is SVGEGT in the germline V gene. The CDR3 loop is CASSPRLTNTEAFF. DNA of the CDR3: TGTGCCAGCAGTCCCCGACTCACGAACACTGAAGCTTTCTTT.

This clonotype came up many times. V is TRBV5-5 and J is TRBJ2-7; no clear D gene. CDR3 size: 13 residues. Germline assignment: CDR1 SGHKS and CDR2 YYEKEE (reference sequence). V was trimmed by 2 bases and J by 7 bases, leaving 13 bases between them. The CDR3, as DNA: TGTGCCAGCAGCTTTGACCCCGCTACGGAGCAGTACTTC. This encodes CASSFDPATEQYF.

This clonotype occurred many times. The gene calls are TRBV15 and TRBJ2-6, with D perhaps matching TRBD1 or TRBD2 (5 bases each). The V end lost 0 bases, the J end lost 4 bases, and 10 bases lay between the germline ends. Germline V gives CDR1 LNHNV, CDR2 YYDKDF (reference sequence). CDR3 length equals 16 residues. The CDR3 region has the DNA TGTGCCACCAGCAGAGATGAGGGGACCGGGGCCAACGTCCTGACTTTC. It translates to CATSRDEGTGANVLTF.

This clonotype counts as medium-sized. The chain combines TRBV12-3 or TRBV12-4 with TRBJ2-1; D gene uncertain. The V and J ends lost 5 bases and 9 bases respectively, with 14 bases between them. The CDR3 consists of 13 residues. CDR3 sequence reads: CASSPGNLGEQFF. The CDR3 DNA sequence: TGTGCCAGCAGTCCTGGGAACCTCGGTGAGCAGTTCTTC.

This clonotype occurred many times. The CDR3 here is CSARSFATSADIQYF. Here the CDR3 DNA reads TGCAGTGCCCGCTCCTTTGCCACGAGTGCGGACATTCAGTACTTC. The chain combines TRBV20-1 with TRBJ2-4, with no clear D. In germline, CDR1 is DFQATT, CDR2 SNEGSKA (reference sequence). With 6 bases removed from V and 8 bases from J, the gap between germline ends came to 23 bases. The CDR3 is 15 amino acids.